Shown below are 5 T cell receptor beta chains from a single sample sequenced in a study of blood T cell repertoires in COVID-19. Libraries were prepared by immunoSEQ multiplex PCR; TCRdb keeps only in-frame clonotypes and omits some of them. The table has 250,000 to 350,000 clones, about 85% seen once; the top ten hold roughly 2.2%. Specimen: peripheral blood. These receptors came from a woman aged 45 to 65 who had recovered from COVID-19.

The chain employs TRBV29-1 and TRBJ2-3; D may correspond to TRBD1 or TRBD2 (5 bases each). Germline values: CDR1 SQVTM, CDR2 ANQGSEA. V was trimmed by 7 bases and J by 3 bases, leaving 14 bases between them. The CDR3 has 13 residues. The CDR3 sequence: CSGDDGGTDTQYF. Here the CDR3 DNA reads TGCAGCGGGGACGACGGAGGTACAGATACGCAGTATTTT.

The chain recombines TRBV10-1 with TRBJ1-1; D might be TRBD1 (5 bases). Germline values: CDR1 WNHNN, CDR2 SYGVQD (reference sequence). The V and J ends lost 5 bases and 0 bases respectively, with 10 bases between them. The CDR3 consists of 14 residues. This chain's CDR3 is CASSTTAMNTEAFF. In DNA, the CDR3 is TGCGCCAGCAGTACGACAGCAATGAACACTGAAGCTTTCTTT.

Only one count was recorded for this clone. The chain recombines TRBV4-2 with TRBJ2-6; D may be TRBD1 (6 bases). The CDR3 runs 16 residues. V lost 0 bases to trimming and J lost 0 bases, with 6 bases between them. Per the germline V gene, CDR1 is LGHNA and CDR2 is YNFKEQ. DNA for the CDR3: TGTGCCAGCAGCCAAGAGGACAGCTCTGGGGCCAACGTCCTGACTTTC. The encoded protein is CASSQEDSSGANVLTF.

CDR3: CASSPREGDYGYTF. In nucleotides, the CDR3 is TGTGCCAGCAGCCCGAGAGAGGGGGACTATGGCTACACCTTC. The J gene is TRBJ1-2, the V gene TRBV7-9; perhaps TRBD1 as D (6 bases). The CDR3 consists of 14 residues. Germline V lookup: CDR1 SEHNR, CDR2 FQNEAQ (reference sequence). Trimming took 5 bases from V and 3 from J, leaving 13 bases between them.

The chain combines TRBV9 with TRBJ2-1; 11 nucleotides agree with TRBD2. Per the germline V gene, CDR1 is SGDLS and CDR2 is YYNGEE. Trimming took 3 bases from V and 4 from J; bases not matched to a gene: 6. The CDR3 loop spans 16 amino acids. Written as DNA, the CDR3 is TGTGCCAGCAGCGCCGGGACTAGCGGAGATTACAATGAGCAGTTCTTC. Translated: CASSAGTSGDYNEQFF.